This TCR beta chain was observed in a study of T cell repertoires in cytomegalovirus infection. Study-wide context: In public TCR beta signatures, there were indications of both CMV infection and matching HLA type.

As regards this clonotype: Its specificity is unknown.

TCRdb passed the reads through MiXCR, listing each CDR3 protein once. The sample records tens of thousands of distinct CDR3 sequences, around 20% being singletons. This CDR3 has 14 amino acids. V lost 2 bases, J lost 5 bases, and 12 bases lay in between. Germline CDR1 and CDR2: SGHVS and FQNEAQ. Study conclusions and caveats: The study found HLA-C-restricted CMV-specific TCR beta clonotypes dominating the ex vivo response.

This chain joins TRBV7-8 and TRBJ2-5, with unresolved D. The clonotype was recovered from a human donor in good health (CMV status not recorded). Some clones in this sample may be carry-over from other donors' samples. This specimen consisted of CD8+ T cells from cultured PBMCs, obtained from culture after CMV antigen stimulation. The chain's CDR3 is CASSLIERAETQYF. In nucleotides, the CDR3 is TGTGCCAGCAGCTTAATTGAGCGAGCGGAGACCCAGTACTTC. Supplemented by reference TRBV7-8 and TRBJ2-5, the full variable domain reads GAGVSQSPRYKVAKRGQDVALRCDPISGHVSLFWYQQALGQGPEFLTYFQNEAQLDKSGLPSDRFFAERPEGSVSTLKIQRTQQEDSAVYLCASSLIERAETQYFGPGTRLLVL.